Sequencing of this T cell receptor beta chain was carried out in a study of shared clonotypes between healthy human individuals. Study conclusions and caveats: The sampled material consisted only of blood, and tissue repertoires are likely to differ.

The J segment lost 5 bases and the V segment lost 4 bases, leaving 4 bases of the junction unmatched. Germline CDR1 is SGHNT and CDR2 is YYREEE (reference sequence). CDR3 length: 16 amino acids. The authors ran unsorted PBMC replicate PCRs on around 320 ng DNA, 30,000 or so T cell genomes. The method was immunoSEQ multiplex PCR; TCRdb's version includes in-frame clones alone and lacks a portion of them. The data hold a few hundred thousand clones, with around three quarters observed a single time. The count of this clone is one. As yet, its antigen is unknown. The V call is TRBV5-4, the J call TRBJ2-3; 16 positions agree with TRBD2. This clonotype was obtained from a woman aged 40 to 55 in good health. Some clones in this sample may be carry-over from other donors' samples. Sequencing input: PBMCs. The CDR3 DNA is TGTGCCAGCAGCAAGGGACTAGCGGGAGGGGGAGATACGCAGTATTTT. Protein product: CASSKGLAGGGDTQYF.